This entry is about one T cell receptor beta chain. These data originate in a study of blood T cell repertoires in COVID-19. Looking at the study overall: Sources were T cells, B-cell-depleted T cells, or PBMCs; the material itself was cDNA or gDNA.

There are 11 residues in the CDR3. V dropped 0 bases and J dropped 6 bases, with 6 bases sitting between them. Germline loops: CDR1 GTSNPN, CDR2 SVGIG (reference sequence). Participants' reported clinical history set cohort assignment. Original methodology: Amplification with reference gene primers provided the estimates of nucleated cell counts. Some clones are missing from TCRdb's copy, which holds only in-frame ones; the method was immunoSEQ multiplex PCR. V and J calls and clone size are copied from that table; D and trimming were computed from the DNA. Altogether roughly 400,000 clones are present, around nine tenths being singletons, with the ten largest covering approximately 1.3%.

This TCR was sampled from a woman aged 18 to 35 who had been exposed to COVID-19. Sequenced input: PBMCs or T cells enriched from blood (not recorded which). The genes are TRBV30 and TRBJ2-7, with D perhaps matching TRBD1 (5 bases). The CDR3 loop is CAWSVTGEQYF. CDR3 DNA sequence: TGTGCCTGGAGTGTAACAGGCGAGCAGTACTTC.